This record looks at one T cell receptor (beta chain) sequence and its context. Its antigen is as yet unknown. These data originate in a study of Tregs in tolerant kidney transplant recipients. Study outcomes and limitations: Validation in larger populations is needed because few patients were studied. Nucleotide sequences could not be compared across some patients' samples due to primer changes. Donor-specific Treg expansion exceeded global Treg expansion in tolerant patients, suggesting antigen drive.

Germline trimming cut 0 bases from V and 6 bases from J; bases unmatched to any gene: 6. Germline-derived CDR1 and CDR2 are GTSNPN and SVGIG (reference sequence). The CDR3 covers 14 residues. TCRdb keeps only in-frame clones here, not all; method: immunoSEQ multiplex PCR. The sample includes 65,000 to 85,000 clones, 90% to 95% of them seen just once. Recipients received nonmyeloablative bone marrow transplants from related graft donors, with transient mixed chimerism. Unstimulated Tregs (CD4+CD25+CD127-) and CD4+CD25- non-Tregs were sorted from PBMCs. The sequencing used CD4+ T cells from blood (PBMCs), collected 24 months after the transplant. The chain is built from TRBV30 and TRBJ2-5; 8 bases map to TRBD2. The source of this sequence is a human patient who received a combined kidney and bone marrow transplant. Among the T cells, some may be from the graft donor. The CDR3 DNA is TGTGCCTGGAGTGTAACGGGGGGGCGGCAGACCCAGTACTTC. Encoded protein: CAWSVTGGRQTQYF. The full variable domain, completed using reference TRBV30 and TRBJ2-5, is SQTIHQWPATLVQPVGSPLSLECTVEGTSNPNLYWYRQAAGRGLQLLFYSVGIGQISSEVPQNLSASRPQDRQFILSSKKLLLSDSGFYLCAWSVTGGRQTQYFGPGTRLLVL.